This T cell receptor beta chain was found in a study of cytomegalovirus exposure and HLA in healthy donors. As to this clone: As yet, its antigen is unknown.

With 4 bases clipped from V and 8 bases from J, the junction kept 11 bases outside the gene matches. This CDR3 comprises 15 residues. Germline CDR1 reads LNHDA; CDR2 reads SQIVND (reference sequence). Study-level results: In vitro experiments confirmed that a few CMV-associated chains were specific for CMV antigens. Per published reports, the classifier diagnosed cytomegalovirus status with high specificity and sensitivity.

Only in-frame clones appear in the TCRdb table, and some are missing; sequencing was by immunoSEQ multiplex PCR. Of about 140,000 clones in the sample, around 88% were seen once. The chain employs TRBV19 and TRBJ1-2, with 9 positions matching TRBD1. The clonotype was recovered from a woman between 18 and 29 years old in good health and CMV-seropositive. Material: PBMCs. The CDR3 sequence: CASSTRTGEGFGYTF. DNA for the CDR3: TGTGCCAGTAGTACCCGGACAGGGGAAGGATTCGGCTACACCTTC.